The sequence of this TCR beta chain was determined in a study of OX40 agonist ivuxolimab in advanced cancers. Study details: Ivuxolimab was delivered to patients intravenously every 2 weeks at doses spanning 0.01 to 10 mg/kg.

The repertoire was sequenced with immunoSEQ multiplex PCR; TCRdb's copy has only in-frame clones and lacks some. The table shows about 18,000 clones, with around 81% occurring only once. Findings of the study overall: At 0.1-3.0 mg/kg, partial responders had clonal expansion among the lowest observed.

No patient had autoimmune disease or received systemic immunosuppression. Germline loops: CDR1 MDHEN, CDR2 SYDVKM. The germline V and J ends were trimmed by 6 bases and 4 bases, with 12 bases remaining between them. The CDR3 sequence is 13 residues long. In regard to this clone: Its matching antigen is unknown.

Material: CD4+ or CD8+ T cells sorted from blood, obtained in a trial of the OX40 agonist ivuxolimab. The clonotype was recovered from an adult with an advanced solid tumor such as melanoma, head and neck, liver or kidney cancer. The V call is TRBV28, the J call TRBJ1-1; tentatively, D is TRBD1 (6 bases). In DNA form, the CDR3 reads TGTGCCAGCAGGCCGACAGGTACCACTGAAGCTTTCTTT. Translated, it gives CASRPTGTTEAFF.